This T cell receptor (beta chain) is drawn from a study of blood T cell repertoires in COVID-19. About the research overall: Samples came from the United States, Italy and Spain, spanning acute and convalescent COVID-19. PBMCs, B-cell-depleted T cells, or T cells provided the cDNA or gDNA that made up the material.

Original processing methods: Reference gene primer amplification gave estimated nucleated cell counts. The method was immunoSEQ multiplex PCR; TCRdb's version includes in-frame clones alone and lacks a portion of them. That table is the source of V, J and clone size, and D and trimming were worked out from the DNA. The data contain tens of thousands of clones, roughly four fifths of them singletons. CDR3 length: 12 amino acids. CDR1 and CDR2 from the germline V gene are SNHLY and FYNNEI. The V segment lost 11 bases and the J segment 2 bases; nucleotides outside the gene matches: 5. Sequenced material: peripheral blood. The V call is TRBV2, the J call TRBJ2-7; 8 bases agree with TRBD1. The TCR was taken from a woman aged 80 or over with acute or convalescent COVID-19. This CDR3 reads CAGRTGTYEQYF. The CDR3 DNA sequence: TGTGCCGGTCGGACAGGGACCTACGAGCAGTACTTC.